These T cell receptor beta chains were read from a single sample in a study of T cell responses to AZD1222 COVID-19 vaccine. TCRdb keeps only in-frame clones here, not all; method: immunoSEQ multiplex PCR. The sample consists of more than 150,000 clones, about 90% of them appearing once. The input for sequencing was peripheral blood, taken on day 0 of AZD1222 vaccination. Every receptor here comes from an adult in good health. Both conserved end residues are part of each CDR3. A D gene is named only where the DNA matches it firmly. Size is stated for part of the rows, as once, few or many counts, or as a class when the clone is expanded.

size: -; D: -; J: TRBJ1-2; V: TRBV19; CDR3: CASSITENYGYTF; DNA: TGTGCCAGTAGTATTACAGAGAACTATGGCTACACCTTC
size: -; D: -; J: TRBJ2-1; V: TRBV6-1; CDR3: CASSELAQALNEQFF; DNA: TGTGCCAGCAGTGAACTCGCGCAAGCGCTCAATGAGCAGTTCTTC
size: -; D: -; J: TRBJ2-3; V: TRBV7-8; CDR3: CASSFAQRADTQYF; DNA: TGTGCCAGCAGCTTCGCCCAGAGGGCGGATACGCAGTATTTT
size: -; D: TRBD1; J: TRBJ2-7; V: TRBV30; CDR3: CAWAAGTGDYEQYF; DNA: TGTGCCTGGGCGGCCGGGACAGGGGATTACGAGCAGTACTTC
size: -; D: TRBD1; J: TRBJ1-1; V: TRBV6-5; CDR3: CASRNGRGLGTEAFF; DNA: TGTGCCAGCAGAAACGGGAGGGGGCTTGGCACTGAAGCTTTCTTT
size: -; D: -; J: TRBJ1-2; V: TRBV6-5; CDR3: CASQGDADGYTF; DNA: TGTGCCAGCCAAGGGGACGCTGATGGCTACACCTTC
size: -; D: TRBD2; J: TRBJ2-7; V: TRBV7-2; CDR3: CASSLDHSGSGEQYF; DNA: TGTGCCAGCAGCTTAGACCACAGCGGGAGCGGCGAGCAGTACTTC
size: -; D: -; J: TRBJ2-5; V: TRBV6-5; CDR3: CASSYSEGRETQYF; DNA: TGTGCCAGCAGTTACTCCGAGGGCCGGGAGACCCAGTACTTC
size: -; D: -; J: TRBJ2-7; V: TRBV9; CDR3: CASSVAPGVHYEQYF; DNA: TGTGCCAGCAGCGTAGCTCCCGGAGTCCACTACGAGCAGTACTTC
size: -; D: -; J: TRBJ2-5; V: TRBV7-7; CDR3: CASSQWGEGETQYF; DNA: TGTGCCAGCAGCCAGTGGGGGGAAGGGGAGACCCAGTACTTC
size: -; D: TRBD2; J: TRBJ2-1; V: TRBV4-1; CDR3: CASSQYSSGRSPYNEQFF; DNA: TGCGCCAGCAGCCAATATTCTAGCGGGAGGAGTCCCTACAATGAGCAGTTCTTC
size: -; D: -; J: TRBJ2-5; V: TRBV3-1/TRBV3-2; CDR3: CASSLDKEVQETQYF; DNA: TGTGCCAGCAGCCTAGATAAGGAGGTACAAGAGACCCAGTACTTC
size: -; D: -; J: TRBJ1-1; V: TRBV27; CDR3: CATSWDGANTEAFF; DNA: TGTGCCACCTCGTGGGACGGAGCGAACACTGAAGCTTTCTTT
size: -; D: TRBD1; J: TRBJ2-7; V: TRBV7-9; CDR3: CASSSTWTGEYEQYF; DNA: TGTGCCAGCAGCTCCACCTGGACAGGGGAGTACGAGCAGTACTTC
size: -; D: -; J: TRBJ1-2; V: TRBV2; CDR3: CASSTGMDYGYTF; DNA: TGTGCCAGCAGCACAGGGATGGACTATGGCTACACCTTC
size: few; D: TRBD1; J: TRBJ1-5; V: TRBV18; CDR3: CASSPGQGPNQPQHF; DNA: TGTGCCAGCTCACCGGGACAGGGGCCCAATCAGCCCCAGCATTTT
size: -; D: -; J: TRBJ1-2; V: TRBV5-4; CDR3: CASSLRGVYGYTF; DNA: TGTGCCAGCAGCCTAAGAGGGGTCTATGGCTACACCTTC
size: once; D: -; J: TRBJ2-7; V: TRBV4-2; CDR3: CASSQSSGQSYEQYF; DNA: TGTGCCAGCAGCCAATCCTCTGGCCAGTCCTACGAGCAGTACTTC
size: -; D: -; J: TRBJ2-5; V: TRBV6-5; CDR3: CASRAQETQYF; DNA: TGTGCCAGCAGGGCCCAAGAGACCCAGTACTTC
size: -; D: TRBD1; J: TRBJ1-5; V: TRBV7-2; CDR3: CASSQWGTGNSNQPQHF; DNA: TGTGCCAGCAGCCAATGGGGGACAGGCAATAGCAATCAGCCCCAGCATTTT
size: -; D: TRBD1; J: TRBJ2-1; V: TRBV7-2; CDR3: CASSLEGTGRDEQFF; DNA: TGTGCCAGCAGCTTAGAAGGGACAGGGAGGGATGAGCAGTTCTTC
size: -; D: -; J: TRBJ1-6; V: TRBV28; CDR3: CASRTGDRLNSPLHF; DNA: TGTGCCAGCAGGACCGGGGACCGCCTTAATTCACCCCTCCACTTT
size: -; D: -; J: TRBJ1-2; V: TRBV28; CDR3: CASSTTGQGANYGYTF; DNA: TGTGCCAGCAGCACTACAGGGCAAGGGGCTAACTATGGCTACACCTTC
size: -; D: -; J: TRBJ1-3; V: TRBV6-1; CDR3: CASSEADPYSGNTIYF; DNA: TGTGCCAGCAGTGAAGCGGATCCTTACTCTGGAAACACCATATATTTT
size: once; D: -; J: TRBJ2-1; V: TRBV5-1; CDR3: CASSLEGVSYNEQFF; DNA: TGCGCCAGCAGCTTGGAGGGGGTCAGCTACAATGAGCAGTTCTTC
size: once; D: TRBD2; J: TRBJ2-3; V: TRBV5-1; CDR3: CASSLGRLAGNTDTQYF; DNA: TGCGCCAGCAGCTTGGGCCGCTTAGCGGGAAATACAGATACGCAGTATTTT
size: -; D: TRBD1; J: TRBJ1-2; V: TRBV12-3/TRBV12-4; CDR3: CASNNRGLGGYTF; DNA: TGTGCCAGCAATAACAGGGGGCTGGGAGGCTACACCTTC
size: -; D: -; J: TRBJ1-2; V: TRBV28; CDR3: CASSFHYGYTF; DNA: TGTGCCAGCAGTTTTCACTATGGCTACACCTTC
size: -; D: -; J: TRBJ2-7; V: TRBV28; CDR3: CASSFSLQVRSYEQYF; DNA: TGTGCCAGCAGTTTTAGTCTCCAAGTAAGGTCCTACGAGCAGTACTTC
size: -; D: -; J: TRBJ1-3; V: TRBV7-2; CDR3: CASSLVGTASLSGNTIYF; DNA: TGTGCCAGCAGCTTAGTGGGGACGGCTTCCCTCTCTGGAAACACCATATATTTT
size: -; D: TRBD1; J: TRBJ1-4; V: TRBV29-1; CDR3: CSAGGGSATNEKLFF; DNA: TGCAGCGCAGGGGGCGGAAGTGCAACTAATGAAAAACTGTTTTTT
size: -; D: -; J: TRBJ2-2; V: TRBV6-5; CDR3: CASSYHGELFF; DNA: TGTGCCAGCAGCTATCATGGGGAGCTGTTTTTT
size: -; D: -; J: TRBJ2-2; V: TRBV2; CDR3: CASSLVPRPTGELFF; DNA: TGTGCCAGCAGCCTAGTCCCACGTCCCACCGGGGAGCTGTTTTTT
size: -; D: -; J: TRBJ1-1; V: TRBV7-9; CDR3: CASSARESDTEAFF; DNA: TGTGCCAGCAGCGCCCGGGAGTCGGACACTGAAGCTTTCTTT
size: -; D: -; J: TRBJ1-5; V: TRBV18; CDR3: CASSLSGVVNQPQHF; DNA: TGTGCCAGCTCACTTTCCGGGGTGGTCAATCAGCCCCAGCATTTT
size: -; D: -; J: TRBJ2-1; V: TRBV4-2; CDR3: CASSQDIWGASYNEQFF; DNA: TGTGCCAGCAGCCAAGATATTTGGGGGGCGTCGTACAATGAGCAGTTCTTC
size: -; D: -; J: TRBJ1-6; V: TRBV20-1; CDR3: CSASSLSSYNSPLHF; DNA: TGCAGTGCTAGTTCTTTGAGCTCCTATAATTCACCCCTCCACTTT